The 23 T cell receptor beta chains reported below all come from one sample, sequenced in a study of blood T cell repertoires in COVID-19. This table comes from immunoSEQ multiplex PCR, and its TCRdb copy is limited to in-frame clones, with some not included. The repertoire consists of hundreds of thousands of clones, with under 90% occurring once and the leading ten covering less than 2%. The specimen was PBMCs or T cells enriched from blood (not recorded which). Source of these receptors: a man between 35 and 55 years old who had recovered from COVID-19.

The genes are TRBV30 and TRBJ2-7; TRBD2 might be the D (6 bases). The length of the CDR3 is 14 residues. V dropped 0 bases and J dropped 1 base, with 10 bases sitting between them. Germline lookup yields CDR1 GTSNPN and CDR2 SVGIG (reference sequence). CDR3 nucleotides: TGTGCCTGGAGTGTACAAGCGGGTTCCTACGAGCAGTACTTC. Residues: CAWSVQAGSYEQYF.

J is TRBJ1-6 and V is TRBV19; no reliable D call. Germline CDR1 LNHDA, CDR2 SQIVND (reference sequence). V lost 0 bases to trimming and J lost 0 bases, with 3 bases between them. The CDR3 covers 15 residues. CDR3 residues: CASSIDSSYNSPLHF. The CDR3 region has the DNA TGTGCCAGTAGTATAGACAGCTCCTATAATTCACCCCTCCACTTT.

V is TRBV7-3 and J is TRBJ2-3, with D tentatively TRBD2 (7 bases). The CDR3 consists of 14 residues. Deletions cut 4 bases from V and 4 bases from J, with 12 bases between. CDR1 is SGHTA and CDR2 is FQGTGA in the germline V gene. CDR3 amino acids: CASSYTGRADTQYF. The CDR3 DNA is TGTGCCAGCAGCTACACAGGGAGGGCAGATACGCAGTATTTT.

The chain has TRBV4-3 and TRBJ1-1; 10 bases are a match to TRBD1. The germline gives CDR1 LGHNA, CDR2 YSLEER. The CDR3 is 15 residues long. V shed 5 bases, J shed 1 base, and the junction held 4 bases outside the gene matches. The CDR3 bases are TGCGCCAGCAGCTCTGGGACAGGGGAGAACACTGAAGCTTTCTTT. It codes for CASSSGTGENTEAFF.

This rearrangement joins TRBV15 to TRBJ2-7; no firm D call. Germline V gene lookup returns CDR1 LNHNV and CDR2 YYDKDF (reference sequence). With 0 bases removed from V and 2 bases from J, the gap between germline ends came to 11 bases. The CDR3 sequence is 15 residues long. CDR3 in amino acids: CATSRDRRPAYEQYF. The CDR3 DNA reads as TGTGCCACCAGCAGAGACAGGCGACCCGCCTACGAGCAGTACTTC. Based on the CDR3 plus reference TRBV15 and TRBJ2-7, the full variable domain is DAMVIQNPRYQVTQFGKPVTLSCSQTLNHNVMYWYQQKSSQAPKLLFHYYDKDFNNEADTPDNFQSRRPNTSFCFLDIRSPGLGDTAMYLCATSRDRRPAYEQYFGPGTRLTVT.

The chain combines TRBV7-9 with TRBJ2-3, with D possibly TRBD2 on 5 matching bases. The CDR3 spans 14 residues. Trimming took 10 bases from V and 3 from J, leaving 17 bases between them. The germline gives CDR1 SEHNR, CDR2 FQNEAQ (reference sequence). The CDR3 region has the DNA TGTGCCACCGCAGCGGCAGCCGAAACAGATACGCAGTATTTT. Encoded protein: CATAAAAETDTQYF.

The chain carries TRBV27 and TRBJ2-1; D unclear. The V and J ends lost 2 bases and 9 bases respectively, with 8 bases between them. The germline gives CDR1 MNHEY, CDR2 SMNVEV (reference sequence). The CDR3 consists of 12 residues. CDR3 nucleotides: TGTGCCAGCAGTTTAGGAGAAGGTGAGCAGTTCTTC. This sequence encodes CASSLGEGEQFF.

The CDR3 reads CASSRGQGMGYTF. CDR3 coding DNA: TGTGCCAGTAGTAGGGGACAGGGGATGGGCTACACCTTC. The rearrangement joins TRBV19 to TRBJ1-2, with 10 bases aligning to TRBD1. CDR3 length: 13 amino acids. CDR1 is LNHDA, CDR2 SQIVND, per germline (reference sequence). After removal of 4 bases from V and 8 bases from J, the junction contained 4 bases not matched to a gene.

Notes on this clone: Mismatch with germline at one junction end may stem from a read error. The chain combines TRBV7-7 with TRBJ2-1, with 9 bases matching TRBD1. CDR1 SSHAT and CDR2 FNYEAQ come from the germline V gene (reference sequence). This CDR3 has 15 amino acids. CDR3 residues: CASSLSGTGNSEQFF. The CDR3 coding sequence is TGTGCTAGCAGCTTATCCGGGACAGGGAATAGTGAGCAGTTCTTC. Supplemented by reference TRBV7-7 and TRBJ2-1, the full variable domain reads GAGVSQSPRYKVTKRGQDVTLRCDPISSHATLYWYQQALGQGPEFLTYFNYEAQPDKSGLPSDRFSAERPEGSISTLTIQRTEQRDSAMYRCASSLSGTGNSEQFFGPGTRLTVL.

The rearrangement joins TRBV7-2 to TRBJ1-3; the match to TRBD1 covers 8 bases. The V and J ends lost 6 bases and 1 base, in that order; junction bases with no gene match: 5. The CDR3 loop spans 15 amino acids. Germline V gene lookup returns CDR1 SGHTA and CDR2 FQGNSA. Here the CDR3 DNA reads TGTGCCAGCAGTCCGGACAGGGCTTCTGGAAACACCATATATTTT. Protein product: CASSPDRASGNTIYF.

The V gene is TRBV6-6, the J gene TRBJ2-1, with no clear D. Germline CDR1 is MNHNY and CDR2 is SVGAGI (reference sequence). Trimming shortened V by 2 bases and J by 0 bases, and 8 bases separated the two germline ends. This CDR3 has 15 amino acids. CDR3 in amino acids: CASSYDRSSYNEQFF. CDR3 DNA: TGTGCCAGCAGTTACGATCGGAGCTCCTACAATGAGCAGTTCTTC.

This chain connects TRBV30 to TRBJ2-1; D is uncertain. The germline V gene has CDR1 GTSNPN and CDR2 SVGIG (reference sequence). The CDR3 has 14 amino acids. V was clipped by 1 base and J by 2 bases, with 9 bases between them. The CDR3 protein is CAWSDPGAYNEQFF. The CDR3 region has the DNA TGTGCCTGGAGTGATCCAGGCGCCTACAATGAGCAGTTCTTC.

The chain couples TRBV28 to TRBJ1-1; 9 bases map to TRBD1. The CDR3 is made up of 14 amino acids. Germline values: CDR1 MDHEN, CDR2 SYDVKM. Losses at the gene ends were 7 bases for V and 4 bases for J; bases not matched to a gene: 7. DNA for the CDR3: TGTGCCAGCAATGTACAGGGGGCGAGCACTGAAGCTTTCTTT. It codes for CASNVQGASTEAFF.

The CDR3 is CASSSTTGGNQPQHF. CDR3 nucleotides: TGCGCCAGCAGCTCAACGACAGGGGGTAATCAGCCCCAGCATTTT. The V gene is TRBV5-1, the J gene TRBJ1-5; 9 bases are shared with TRBD1. The V gene end was trimmed by 3 bases and the J gene end by 4 bases; junction bases not matched to a gene: 5. Per the germline V gene, CDR1 is SGHRS and CDR2 is YFSETQ. The CDR3 is 15 residues long.

The rearrangement joins TRBV28 to TRBJ1-4, with TRBD1 matching over 10 bases. Per the germline V gene, CDR1 is MDHEN and CDR2 is SYDVKM. Trimming at V came to 7 bases and at J to 6 bases, leaving 2 bases not matched to a gene. CDR3 length equals 13 residues. CDR3 nucleotide sequence: TGTGCCAGCACTGGGACAGGGGATGAAAAACTGTTTTTT. Translating it yields CASTGTGDEKLFF.

This clone was seen repeatedly, ten times or more. The V call is TRBV6-2 or TRBV6-3, the J call TRBJ2-5; a possible D gene is TRBD2 (5 bases). V was cut by 2 bases and J by 9 bases, with 7 bases left in between. CDR3 length: 11 amino acids. Germline CDR1 is MNHEY and CDR2 is SVGEGT. Here the CDR3 reads CASSYTEAQYF. The CDR3 DNA sequence: TGTGCCAGCAGTTACACGGAGGCCCAGTACTTC.

This clone appeared a single time. J is TRBJ2-7 and V is TRBV25-1, with 7 bases identical to TRBD1. Trimming cost V 9 bases and J 5 bases; bases outside gene matches: 4. The length of the CDR3 is 11 residues. The germline gives CDR1 MGHDK, CDR2 SYGVNS. CDR3 sequence: CASRGLDEQYF. The CDR3, as DNA: TGTGCCAGTAGGGGGCTCGACGAGCAGTACTTC.

Turning to this clone: Other DNA sequences in the sample encode the same CDR3. The V gene is TRBV27, the J gene TRBJ1-6, with D unclear. The germline V and J ends were trimmed by 0 bases and 8 bases, with 5 bases remaining between them. The CDR3 has 13 amino acids. Germline values: CDR1 MNHEY, CDR2 SMNVEV (reference sequence). The CDR3 bases are TGTGCCAGCAGTTTATCCGGGGATTCACCCCTCCACTTT. Protein product: CASSLSGDSPLHF.

The rearrangement links TRBV5-6 to TRBJ1-2; D uncertain. Trimming took off 0 bases at V and 5 bases at J, with 14 bases between the two ends. The length of the CDR3 is 15 residues. Germline loops: CDR1 SGHDT, CDR2 YYEEEE. The CDR3 spells CASSLGGRRLYGYTF. The CDR3 coding sequence is TGTGCCAGCAGCTTGGGCGGAAGGCGGCTTTATGGCTACACCTTC.

The chain joins TRBV19 to TRBJ1-3; TRBD1 matches 10 bases. Germline CDR1 is LNHDA and CDR2 is SQIVND (reference sequence). Trimming took 6 bases from V and 8 from J; bases not matched to a gene: 4. This CDR3 has 13 amino acids. The CDR3 DNA reads TGTGCCAGTAGCCGGGACAGGGGAGACACCATATATTTT. Its translation is CASSRDRGDTIYF.

The chain couples TRBV18 to TRBJ2-7; 8 positions match TRBD2. The junction had 9 bases not matched to a gene; V was cut back by 0 bases and J by 5 bases. In germline, CDR1 is KGHSH, CDR2 LQKENI. CDR3 length equals 16 residues. The CDR3 coding sequence is TGTGCCAGCTCACCACCTAGCGGGACGGGAAAGGACGAGCAGTACTTC. It specifies CASSPPSGTGKDEQYF.

V gene TRBV19 combines with J gene TRBJ1-6; D not certain. V lost 5 bases to trimming and J lost 9 bases, with 17 bases between them. This CDR3 region has 15 residues. Germline V CDR1 and CDR2: LNHDA, SQIVND (reference sequence). CDR3 sequence: CASSQSGGRGSPLHF. In DNA form, the CDR3 reads TGTGCCAGTAGTCAGTCGGGCGGGCGCGGTTCACCCCTCCACTTT.

This clone appeared a few times. The chain joins TRBV4-1 to TRBJ2-3; TRBD2 agrees at 9 bases. With 1 base clipped from V and 3 bases from J, the junction kept 5 bases outside the gene matches. CDR3 length: 16 amino acids. The V gene's germline CDR1 is MGHRA and CDR2 YSYEKL. The CDR3 nucleotides read TGCGCCAGCAGCCAAGCTGGTAGCGGGAGTACAGATACGCAGTATTTT. Translation gives CASSQAGSGSTDTQYF.